This T cell receptor (beta chain) was sequenced for a study of brain T cells in children with intractable seizures. Indicated time point: blood from clinic visit 5 months post-surgery; TSC patient then seizure free. This clone was seen just once. The germline CDR1 and CDR2 sequences are GTSNPN and SVGIG (reference sequence). Trimming pared 4 bases from V and 1 base from J, leaving 19 bases between. The CDR3 spans 16 residues. Generated by immunoSEQ multiplex PCR, the TCRdb table keeps only in-frame clones and is missing some. The table lists 340,000 or so clones, over 90% of them singletons. This chain uses TRBV30 with TRBJ1-1, with D hard to call. The receptor comes from a boy under two years old with tuberous sclerosis and intractable seizures. The source material was peripheral blood, sampled around 5 months after surgery. The CDR3, as DNA: TGTGCCTGGATCGGGAGCCCACGTGGGAAGAACACTGAAGCTTTCTTT. Protein sequence: CAWIGSPRGKNTEAFF.